Below, 17 T cell receptor beta chains from the same sample are listed, as sequenced in a study of radiotherapy plus CTLA-4 blockade in lung cancer. Clones were sequenced by immunoSEQ multiplex PCR, and TCRdb holds only the in-frame ones, with some missing. The sample lists about 91,000 clones, around 72% occurring once. Sequenced material: peripheral blood, taken from a patient treated with radiotherapy plus ipilimumab. The receptors stem from a human donor with non-small cell lung cancer that progressed on radiotherapy plus ipilimumab.

The chain recombines TRBV29-1 with TRBJ2-3, with D tentatively TRBD2 (6 bases). CDR1 SQVTM and CDR2 ANQGSEA come from the germline V gene. The CDR3 spans 10 residues. Deletions cut 5 bases from V and 10 bases from J, with 10 bases between. CDR3 residues: CSVLEGSQYF. The CDR3 DNA reads TGCAGCGTTCTGGAGGGATCGCAGTATTTT.

The V and J genes are TRBV7-9 and TRBJ1-1; D remains ambiguous. Germline values: CDR1 SEHNR, CDR2 FQNEAQ (reference sequence). CDR3 length: 12 amino acids. Trimming left V 3 bases short and J 1 base short, with 3 bases between. The DNA of the CDR3 is TGTGCCAGCAGCTTTTGGAACACTGAAGCTTTCTTT. It encodes CASSFWNTEAFF.

The chain couples TRBV21-1 to TRBJ1-1. TRBV21-1 is shown as a pseudogene. CDR3 size: 16 residues. The CDR3 nucleotides read TGTGCCAGCAGCAAAGTGGGGGGCAGCCATCGGGCTGAAGCTTTCTTT. Its translation: CASSKVGGSHRAEAFF.

This rearrangement joins TRBV9 to TRBJ2-1; D is possibly TRBD2 (6 bases). The CDR3 extends over 15 amino acids. Germline-derived CDR1 and CDR2 are SGDLS and YYNGEE. Trimming took 1 base from V and 8 from J, leaving 16 bases between them. The CDR3 loop is CASSVRTGVEDEQFF. The CDR3, as DNA: TGTGCCAGCAGCGTAAGGACGGGAGTTGAGGATGAGCAGTTCTTC.

This clone was picked up a small number of times. The V call is TRBV27, the J call TRBJ2-3; D remains ambiguous. Germline V gene data show CDR1 as MNHEY and CDR2 as SMNVEV (reference sequence). The V end was cut by 2 bases, the J end by 2 bases, with 8 bases between. There are 14 residues in the CDR3. Written as DNA, the CDR3 is TGTGCCAGCAGTTTAATGGGTCACACAGATACGCAGTATTTT. Encoded protein: CASSLMGHTDTQYF.

The sample holds a few counts of this clone. An end of the junction does not agree with germline; a read error may underlie this. The chain recombines TRBV2 with TRBJ1-1; 9 nucleotides agree with TRBD1. Germline V gene lookup returns CDR1 SNHLY and CDR2 FYNNEI. This CDR3 contains 10 residues. The CDR3 protein is CASTGTGLVF. The CDR3 DNA reads as TGTGCCAGCACCGGGACAGGGTTAGTCTTT. Full variable domain (outside the CDR3, taken from reference TRBV2 and TRBJ1-1): EPEVTQTPSHQVTQMGQEVILRCVPISNHLYFYWYRQILGQKVEFLVSFYNNEISEKSEIFDDQFSVERPDGSNFTLKIRSTKLEDSAMYFCASTGTGLVFGQGTRLTVV.

The gene calls are TRBV9 and TRBJ2-7; perhaps TRBD1 as D (5 bases). The germline V gene encodes CDR1 SGDLS and CDR2 YYNGEE. Trimming stripped 4 bases from V and 0 bases from J, with 8 bases between. The CDR3 is 13 residues long. Here the CDR3 DNA reads TGTGCCAGCAGCCGCGACAGCTCCTACGAGCAGTACTTC. Translated: CASSRDSSYEQYF. The whole variable domain, remainder taken from reference TRBV9 and TRBJ2-7, is DSGVTQTPKHLITATGQRVTLRCSPRSGDLSVYWYQQSLDQGLQFLIQYYNGEERAKGNILERFSAQQFPDLHSELNLSSLELGDSALYFCASSRDSSYEQYFGPGTRLTVT.

This clone came up many times. This sequence joins TRBV5-8 and TRBJ1-2; D not resolved. Trimming stripped 0 bases from V and 4 bases from J, with 7 bases between. The V gene's germline CDR1 is SGHTS and CDR2 YDEGEE. The CDR3 covers 13 residues. The CDR3 is CASSLGRPYGYTF. In DNA, the CDR3 is TGTGCCAGCAGCTTGGGCAGACCCTATGGCTACACCTTC.

This clone appeared a few times. This CDR3 reads CASSLLPPRGDSPLHF. CDR3 sequence (DNA): TGCGCCAGCAGCCTTCTCCCCCCCAGGGGGGACTCACCCCTCCACTTT. V is TRBV4-1 and J is TRBJ1-6; the match to TRBD1 covers 7 bases. Germline CDR1 is MGHRA and CDR2 is YSYEKL. V was clipped by 4 bases and J by 10 bases; unmatched bases: 13. This CDR3 is built from 16 residues.

This sequence joins TRBV9 and TRBJ2-5; D is possibly TRBD1 or TRBD2 (5 bases each). V was cut by 3 bases and J by 5 bases, with 20 bases left in between. The CDR3 consists of 16 residues. The germline V gene has CDR1 SGDLS and CDR2 YYNGEE. The CDR3 here is CASSGSVSGARETQYF. The CDR3 nucleotides read TGTGCCAGCAGCGGATCGGTCTCCGGGGCCAGGGAGACCCAGTACTTC.

This sequence joins TRBV11-2 and TRBJ1-2; 8 nucleotides align to TRBD1. V dropped 5 bases and J dropped 9; count of bases not matched to a gene: 8. The CDR3 runs 13 residues. Germline loops: CDR1 SGHAT, CDR2 FQNNGV. The CDR3 here is CASSPRTGPRYTF. DNA of the CDR3: TGTGCCAGCAGCCCAAGGACAGGGCCGCGCTACACCTTC.

This clone came up once. The chain links TRBV10-1 to TRBJ2-7; D possibly corresponds to TRBD1 (5 bases). The CDR3 spans 14 residues. The germline V gene has CDR1 WNHNN and CDR2 SYGVQD (reference sequence). Trimming shortened V by 7 bases and J by 2 bases, and 15 bases separated the two germline ends. CDR3 in amino acids: CASTRVGAPYEQYF. Here the CDR3 DNA reads TGCGCCAGCACAAGGGTAGGGGCTCCCTACGAGCAGTACTTC.

In its sample, this clone was seen a few times. The rearrangement joins TRBV6-5 to TRBJ1-5, with no clear D. Germline CDR1 reads MNHEY; CDR2 reads SVGAGI. The CDR3 consists of 14 residues. V dropped 0 bases and J dropped 12 bases, with 15 bases sitting between them. The CDR3 reads CASSYSGGGDLQHF. The CDR3 DNA reads as TGTGCCAGCAGTTACTCGGGCGGCGGGGATCTCCAGCATTTT.

The V gene is TRBV4-1, the J gene TRBJ2-7; a possible D gene is TRBD1 (6 bases). Trimming removed 10 bases from V and 1 base from J, with 14 bases in between. The CDR3 is 13 amino acids. In germline, CDR1 is MGHRA, CDR2 YSYEKL. The CDR3 loop reads CATDRNYSYEQYF. In nucleotides, the CDR3 is TGCGCCACCGACAGGAACTATTCCTACGAGCAGTACTTC.

The rearrangement links TRBV11-3 to TRBJ2-1, with 7 bases aligning to TRBD1. The junction had 8 bases not matched to a gene; V was cut back by 5 bases and J by 1 base. Germline CDR1 SGHNT, CDR2 YENEEA. CDR3 length equals 16 residues. CDR3 DNA sequence: TGTGCCAGCAGCCCTGCCGGGACAGAGTCCTACAATGAGCAGTTCTTC. It encodes CASSPAGTESYNEQFF. The entire variable domain, with the rest obtained from reference TRBV11-3 and TRBJ2-1, is as follows: EAGVVQSPRYKIIEKKQPVAFWCNPISGHNTLYWYLQNLGQGPELLIRYENEEAVDDSQLPKDRFSAERLKGVDSTLKIQPAELGDSAVYLCASSPAGTESYNEQFFGPGTRLTVL.

Details on this clone: The same CDR3 is also encoded by other DNA sequences in this sample. The chain joins TRBV2 to TRBJ2-3, with TRBD2 matching over 7 bases. There are 13 residues in the CDR3. Trimming took 6 bases from V and 3 from J; bases not matched to a gene: 3. The germline V gene has CDR1 SNHLY and CDR2 FYNNEI. The CDR3 sequence: CASRVRGTDTQYF. CDR3 bases: TGTGCCAGCAGGGTGCGGGGGACAGATACGCAGTATTTT.

This clone has only a few counts. The rearrangement links TRBV7-8 to TRBJ2-1, with 7 positions matching TRBD2. The germline CDR1 and CDR2 sequences are SGHVS and FQNEAQ. CDR3 length: 15 amino acids. The V gene end was trimmed by 4 bases and the J gene end by 0 bases; junction bases not matched to a gene: 3. The CDR3 DNA reads as TGTGCCAGCAGCTACGGGGGGAGCTCCTACAATGAGCAGTTCTTC. It is translated as CASSYGGSSYNEQFF. Full variable domain (missing parts from reference TRBV7-8 and TRBJ2-1): GAGVSQSPRYKVAKRGQDVALRCDPISGHVSLFWYQQALGQGPEFLTYFQNEAQLDKSGLPSDRFFAERPEGSVSTLKIQRTQQEDSAVYLCASSYGGSSYNEQFFGPGTRLTVL.